A selection of T cell receptor beta chains follows, all from one sample in a study of blood T cell repertoires in COVID-19. The method was immunoSEQ multiplex PCR; TCRdb's version includes in-frame clones alone and lacks a portion of them. The table shows a few hundred thousand clones, with 84% occurring only once. Sequencing was done on a sample of peripheral blood. These receptors all stem from a human donor in a cohort sampled during active COVID-19. Both conserved end residues are part of each CDR3. The order of the fields is J gene, V gene, D gene, clone size, CDR3 DNA, CDR3 protein. A D gene is named only where the DNA matches it firmly. Not all rows give a size; the values are once, few, many and, for expanded clones, a class.

j_gene: TRBJ1-5; v_gene: TRBV5-8; d_gene: NA; abundance: NA; CDR3nt: TGTGCCAGCAGCCCCGGACAGAGAGGCAATCAGCCCCAGCATTTT; CDR3aa: CASSPGQRGNQPQHF
j_gene: TRBJ2-1; v_gene: TRBV7-2; d_gene: TRBD2; abundance: NA; CDR3nt: TGTGCCAGCCGACTAGCGGGGGGGTACAATGAGCAGTTCTTC; CDR3aa: CASRLAGGYNEQFF
j_gene: TRBJ2-7; v_gene: TRBV29-1; d_gene: TRBD1; abundance: NA; CDR3nt: TGCAGCGTTGGAGGACAGGGTCTCTACGAGCAGTACTTC; CDR3aa: CSVGGQGLYEQYF
j_gene: TRBJ2-5; v_gene: TRBV13; d_gene: TRBD2; abundance: NA; CDR3nt: TGTGCCAGCAGCATACAAGGACTAGCGGAAAACCAAGAGACCCAGTACTTC; CDR3aa: CASSIQGLAENQETQYF
j_gene: TRBJ1-5; v_gene: TRBV18; d_gene: NA; abundance: NA; CDR3nt: TGTGCCAGCTCACCAAAGGTGGGGGCTGGTCAGCCCCAGCATTTT; CDR3aa: CASSPKVGAGQPQHF
j_gene: TRBJ1-5; v_gene: TRBV6-1; d_gene: TRBD1; abundance: once; CDR3nt: TGTGCCAGCAGTACACAGGGGGTGCGCAATCAGCCCCAGCATTTT; CDR3aa: CASSTQGVRNQPQHF
j_gene: TRBJ1-2; v_gene: TRBV12-3/TRBV12-4; d_gene: NA; abundance: NA; CDR3nt: TGTGCCGCGGGCCAGGGAGGTAGGGGCTACACCTTC; CDR3aa: CAAGQGGRGYTF
j_gene: TRBJ2-5; v_gene: TRBV28; d_gene: TRBD2; abundance: NA; CDR3nt: TGTGCCAGCTCCGTAGCGGGGAGGGGTCGGACCCAGTACTTC; CDR3aa: CASSVAGRGRTQYF
j_gene: TRBJ1-2; v_gene: TRBV12-3/TRBV12-4; d_gene: NA; abundance: NA; CDR3nt: TGTGCCAGCAGTTGGTCCGCGGAGTATGGCTACACCTTC; CDR3aa: CASSWSAEYGYTF
j_gene: TRBJ2-7; v_gene: TRBV6-2/TRBV6-3; d_gene: NA; abundance: NA; CDR3nt: TGTGCCAGCAGTTCTGACAGGACGGCCGACGAGCAGTACTTC; CDR3aa: CASSSDRTADEQYF
j_gene: TRBJ1-2; v_gene: TRBV5-1; d_gene: TRBD1; abundance: NA; CDR3nt: TGCGCCAGCAGCTTGGGGGGAAGGGACAGACATGGCTACACCTTC; CDR3aa: CASSLGGRDRHGYTF
j_gene: TRBJ1-1; v_gene: TRBV18; d_gene: NA; abundance: NA; CDR3nt: TGTGCCAGCTCTTTAAAACCCGCGGGGCAGAGTGAAGCTTTCTTT; CDR3aa: CASSLKPAGQSEAFF
j_gene: TRBJ2-3; v_gene: TRBV27; d_gene: TRBD1; abundance: many; CDR3nt: TGTGCCAGTAAATCGACAGGGGGCTTTGATACGCAGTATTTT; CDR3aa: CASKSTGGFDTQYF
j_gene: TRBJ2-7; v_gene: TRBV10-3; d_gene: NA; abundance: NA; CDR3nt: TGTGCCATCAGGAAAATACAGGGTGCGGACTACGAGCAGTACTTC; CDR3aa: CAIRKIQGADYEQYF
j_gene: TRBJ2-7; v_gene: TRBV27; d_gene: TRBD1; abundance: NA; CDR3nt: TGTGCCAGCAGTAGACCGGGACAGGGTGGAAAGCAGTACTTC; CDR3aa: CASSRPGQGGKQYF
j_gene: TRBJ2-7; v_gene: TRBV7-8; d_gene: TRBD1; abundance: NA; CDR3nt: TGTGCCAGCAGCTTAACAGGGGCCGAGCAGTACTTC; CDR3aa: CASSLTGAEQYF
j_gene: TRBJ1-6; v_gene: TRBV7-9; d_gene: NA; abundance: NA; CDR3nt: TGTGCCAGCAGCTCGTACCGGGACATTGGTTCACCCCTCCACTTT; CDR3aa: CASSSYRDIGSPLHF
j_gene: TRBJ2-7; v_gene: TRBV6-5; d_gene: TRBD1; abundance: NA; CDR3nt: TGTGCCAGCAGCGCGGGGACAGGGCCTCCCTACGAGCAGTACTTC; CDR3aa: CASSAGTGPPYEQYF
j_gene: TRBJ1-1; v_gene: TRBV7-2; d_gene: NA; abundance: NA; CDR3nt: TGTGCCAGCAGACCCCCAAGTAGCACTGAAGCTTTCTTT; CDR3aa: CASRPPSSTEAFF
j_gene: TRBJ2-1; v_gene: TRBV10-3; d_gene: NA; abundance: once; CDR3nt: TGTGCCATCAGTGAGACTACACCTAGCAATGAGCAGTTCTTC; CDR3aa: CAISETTPSNEQFF
j_gene: TRBJ2-5; v_gene: TRBV5-1; d_gene: TRBD2; abundance: NA; CDR3nt: TGCGCCAGCAGCTACTCTAGCGGGAGCGGAGAGACCCAGTACTTC; CDR3aa: CASSYSSGSGETQYF
j_gene: TRBJ2-5; v_gene: TRBV7-2; d_gene: NA; abundance: few; CDR3nt: TGTGCCAGCAGCTTAATTGGGGGGGGGCCGGAGACCCAGTACTTC; CDR3aa: CASSLIGGGPETQYF
j_gene: TRBJ2-5; v_gene: TRBV5-1; d_gene: NA; abundance: once; CDR3nt: TGCGCCAGCAGCTTGGCCCCAGGGGGGAAGACCCAGTACTTC; CDR3aa: CASSLAPGGKTQYF
j_gene: TRBJ2-2; v_gene: TRBV5-1; d_gene: TRBD2; abundance: NA; CDR3nt: TGCGCCAGCGGTACTGCTAGCGGGACGAACACCGGGGAGCTGTTTTTT; CDR3aa: CASGTASGTNTGELFF
j_gene: TRBJ1-4; v_gene: TRBV29-1; d_gene: TRBD1; abundance: NA; CDR3nt: TGCAGCGGGTTGGACAGGAACGCCCCGGGAACTAATGAAAAACTGTTTTTT; CDR3aa: CSGLDRNAPGTNEKLFF
j_gene: TRBJ2-5; v_gene: TRBV24-1; d_gene: TRBD2; abundance: NA; CDR3nt: TGTGCCACCGAATCCGGGACTAAACTGAACCAAGAGACCCAGTACTTC; CDR3aa: CATESGTKLNQETQYF
j_gene: TRBJ2-2; v_gene: TRBV19; d_gene: TRBD1; abundance: NA; CDR3nt: TGTGCCAGTAGTCCACAGGGGGCGTGGGGTACCGGGGAGCTGTTTTTT; CDR3aa: CASSPQGAWGTGELFF
j_gene: TRBJ2-3; v_gene: TRBV10-1; d_gene: NA; abundance: NA; CDR3nt: TGCGCCAGCAGTGAAGGGGTCCGAGATACGCAGTATTTT; CDR3aa: CASSEGVRDTQYF
j_gene: TRBJ1-4; v_gene: TRBV3-1/TRBV3-2; d_gene: NA; abundance: once; CDR3nt: TGTGCCAGCAGCCCCAGGTTGGGGAGGGTTGAAAAACTGTTTTTT; CDR3aa: CASSPRLGRVEKLFF
j_gene: TRBJ2-5; v_gene: TRBV4-2; d_gene: TRBD2; abundance: NA; CDR3nt: TGTGCCAGCAGCCAGTCTAGCGGTCAAAGCCAAGAGACCCAGTACTTC; CDR3aa: CASSQSSGQSQETQYF
j_gene: TRBJ1-3; v_gene: TRBV6-5; d_gene: NA; abundance: NA; CDR3nt: TGTGCCAGCAGCTACTTTGGAGTCTGGTTTGGAAACACCATATATTTT; CDR3aa: CASSYFGVWFGNTIYF
j_gene: TRBJ2-1; v_gene: TRBV7-2; d_gene: NA; abundance: NA; CDR3nt: TGTGCCAGCAGCTTAGCGGGAGCCTCTAATGAGCAGTTCTTC; CDR3aa: CASSLAGASNEQFF
j_gene: TRBJ2-1; v_gene: TRBV5-1; d_gene: TRBD1; abundance: NA; CDR3nt: TGCGCCAGCAGCTTGGATGGGACAGGGTTTTTAGCGCACTACAATGAGCAGTTCTTC; CDR3aa: CASSLDGTGFLAHYNEQFF
j_gene: TRBJ2-2; v_gene: TRBV18; d_gene: TRBD2; abundance: NA; CDR3nt: TGTGCCAGCTCACCTACCGGGACTATGAACACCGGGGAGCTGTTTTTT; CDR3aa: CASSPTGTMNTGELFF
j_gene: TRBJ1-3; v_gene: TRBV7-8; d_gene: NA; abundance: NA; CDR3nt: TGTGCCAGCAGCTTAGCCAGTGGAAACACCATATATTTT; CDR3aa: CASSLASGNTIYF
j_gene: TRBJ2-3; v_gene: TRBV11-3; d_gene: TRBD2; abundance: few; CDR3nt: TGTGCCAGCTCTTCGGGGGGAGGTACAGATACGCAGTATTTT; CDR3aa: CASSSGGGTDTQYF
j_gene: TRBJ1-6; v_gene: TRBV5-1; d_gene: TRBD1; abundance: NA; CDR3nt: TGCGCCAGCAGCTTGGGGCTTCCTCTGGGACAGGGTGATTCACCCCTCCACTTT; CDR3aa: CASSLGLPLGQGDSPLHF
j_gene: TRBJ2-7; v_gene: TRBV9; d_gene: TRBD1; abundance: NA; CDR3nt: TGTGCCAGCAGCCCCAGATGGGGACAGCCATCCTACGAGCAGTACTTC; CDR3aa: CASSPRWGQPSYEQYF
j_gene: TRBJ1-3; v_gene: TRBV11-2; d_gene: NA; abundance: NA; CDR3nt: TGTGCCAGCAGCTCCAGACAGGCCCTCTCTGGAAACACCATATATTTT; CDR3aa: CASSSRQALSGNTIYF
j_gene: TRBJ1-2; v_gene: TRBV10-2; d_gene: TRBD1; abundance: NA; CDR3nt: TGCGCCAGCAGGGAGACCGGGACAGGGAAGACCAATTATGGCTACACCTTC; CDR3aa: CASRETGTGKTNYGYTF
j_gene: TRBJ2-7; v_gene: TRBV18; d_gene: NA; abundance: NA; CDR3nt: TGTGCCAGCTCACCCCAGCGGGCCGGTGGCGTAGAGCAGTACTTC; CDR3aa: CASSPQRAGGVEQYF
j_gene: TRBJ2-3; v_gene: TRBV19; d_gene: NA; abundance: once; CDR3nt: TGTGCCAGTAGTCCAAGCGGGACACGCACAGATACGCAGTATTTT; CDR3aa: CASSPSGTRTDTQYF
j_gene: TRBJ1-2; v_gene: TRBV10-3; d_gene: NA; abundance: NA; CDR3nt: TGTGCCATCAGTGAGTCGGGAGGGAGAATGGACTATGGCTACACCTTC; CDR3aa: CAISESGGRMDYGYTF
j_gene: TRBJ2-1; v_gene: TRBV7-7; d_gene: TRBD2; abundance: NA; CDR3nt: TGTGCTAGCAGCTTAGAAGCGGGAGTTAGTGAGCAGTTCTTC; CDR3aa: CASSLEAGVSEQFF
j_gene: TRBJ1-6; v_gene: TRBV6-1; d_gene: TRBD1; abundance: NA; CDR3nt: TGTGCCAGCAGTGAAAGAGACAGGGGGCGAGGTAATTCACCCCTCCACTTT; CDR3aa: CASSERDRGRGNSPLHF
j_gene: TRBJ1-2; v_gene: TRBV19; d_gene: TRBD1; abundance: NA; CDR3nt: TGTGCCAGTACCCCACGGGGCTCGGGACAGCTCTATGGCTACACCTTC; CDR3aa: CASTPRGSGQLYGYTF
j_gene: TRBJ1-5; v_gene: TRBV19; d_gene: TRBD1; abundance: NA; CDR3nt: TGTGCCAGCGGGGGACAGGGAAATCAGCCCCAGCATTTT; CDR3aa: CASGGQGNQPQHF
j_gene: TRBJ2-1; v_gene: TRBV5-1; d_gene: TRBD2; abundance: NA; CDR3nt: TGCGCCAGCAGCCCCCCGGGAGGACTAGCAGATAAAAATGAGCAGTTCTTC; CDR3aa: CASSPPGGLADKNEQFF
j_gene: TRBJ1-2; v_gene: TRBV12-3/TRBV12-4; d_gene: NA; abundance: NA; CDR3nt: TGTGCCAGCAGTCGGTCCGTTAACTATGGCTACACCTTC; CDR3aa: CASSRSVNYGYTF
j_gene: TRBJ2-1; v_gene: TRBV13; d_gene: NA; abundance: NA; CDR3nt: TGTGCCAGCAGCTCATCGCGGAGACGGCAGTTCTTC; CDR3aa: CASSSSRRRQFF
j_gene: TRBJ2-2; v_gene: TRBV5-1; d_gene: TRBD2; abundance: NA; CDR3nt: TGCGCCAGCAGCTGGGGACTAGCGAGGAACACCGGGGAGCTGTTTTTT; CDR3aa: CASSWGLARNTGELFF
j_gene: TRBJ1-2; v_gene: TRBV15; d_gene: TRBD1; abundance: NA; CDR3nt: TGTGCCACCAGCAGAGAGAGGACAGGGTTCACATACTACACCTTC; CDR3aa: CATSRERTGFTYYTF
j_gene: TRBJ1-3; v_gene: TRBV5-4; d_gene: TRBD1; abundance: NA; CDR3nt: TGTGCCAGCAGCACCGACAGGGTCTCTGGAAACACCATATATTTT; CDR3aa: CASSTDRVSGNTIYF
j_gene: TRBJ1-5; v_gene: TRBV9; d_gene: NA; abundance: NA; CDR3nt: TGTGCCAGCAGCGTAGGGGGCAGCTATCAGCCCCAGCATTTT; CDR3aa: CASSVGGSYQPQHF
j_gene: TRBJ2-5; v_gene: TRBV5-4; d_gene: TRBD2; abundance: NA; CDR3nt: TGTGCCAGCAGCGTGACTAGCGGGAGGTTGGTAGAGACCCAGTACTTC; CDR3aa: CASSVTSGRLVETQYF
j_gene: TRBJ1-2; v_gene: TRBV27; d_gene: NA; abundance: NA; CDR3nt: TGTGCCAGCAGTCTCACGTGGGCCGGGGGTGGCTACACCTTC; CDR3aa: CASSLTWAGGGYTF
j_gene: TRBJ1-2; v_gene: TRBV29-1; d_gene: TRBD1; abundance: NA; CDR3nt: TGCAGCGTTCGGGACAGGGAGTTTGGCTACACCTTC; CDR3aa: CSVRDREFGYTF
j_gene: TRBJ2-4; v_gene: TRBV11-2; d_gene: NA; abundance: NA; CDR3nt: TGTGCCAGCAGCGTAGCCTCGGGCGGGAACATTCAGTACTTC; CDR3aa: CASSVASGGNIQYF
j_gene: TRBJ1-5; v_gene: TRBV7-2; d_gene: NA; abundance: NA; CDR3nt: TGTGCCAGCAGCTTATTAGCCAGAGATCAGCCCCAGCATTTT; CDR3aa: CASSLLARDQPQHF
j_gene: TRBJ1-6; v_gene: TRBV6-5; d_gene: NA; abundance: NA; CDR3nt: TGTGCCAGCAGTCATACAGGGCCTCGTTCTTCACCCCTCCACTTT; CDR3aa: CASSHTGPRSSPLHF